Included here is one T cell receptor (beta chain) sequence, with context. Its specificity is not known. The source of the sample is a study of a mutant IDH1 vaccine in newly diagnosed glioma. Generated by immunoSEQ multiplex PCR, the TCRdb table keeps only in-frame clones and is missing some. The data hold about 54,000 clones, with 80% to 90% observed a single time. As for time point: week 23, last vaccination. The study gave 300 ug of mutant IDH1 20-mer peptide per vaccine dose, with topical imiquimod. This TCR derives from a man in his forties with glioma. The sample here was PBMCs, taken from a glioma patient whose treatment included an IDH1 peptide vaccine.

The CDR3 coding sequence is TGTGCCATCAGTGAACGGACCATCTACTACGAGCAGTACTTC. Translation: CAISERTIYYEQYF. The chain couples TRBV10-3 to TRBJ2-7; D unclear. Trimming took off 3 bases at V and 3 bases at J, with 12 bases between the two ends. The CDR3 length is 14 residues. Germline V gives CDR1 ENHRY, CDR2 SYGVKD.